This passage covers 16 T cell receptor beta chains from one sample sequenced in a study of T cells in Graves' hyperthyroidism and ophthalmopathy. TCR beta CDR3 sequences were amplified from RNA transcripts. The HTBI primer set was used in a first-round RT-PCR of the TCR CDR3. TCRdb independently ran MiXCR on the multiplex PCR reads; one entry per CDR3 protein. The sample holds about 720,000 distinct CDR3 sequences; 15% to 20% are singletons and the top ten take 16%. The sequencing input was blood. The source of these receptors is a woman in her 50s with Graves' hyperthyroidism that later progressed to Graves' ophthalmopathy.

The table lists this clonotype with many counts. The chain joins TRBV2 to TRBJ1-1; D possibly corresponds to TRBD1 (5 bases). Germline V gives CDR1 SNHLY, CDR2 FYNNEI. V lost 7 bases to trimming and J lost 11 bases, with 20 bases between them. This CDR3 comprises 13 residues. This CDR3 reads CASKDGLRVEAFF. Written as DNA, the CDR3 is TGTGCCAGCAAGGACGGGCTCAGGGTCGAGGCTTTCTTT.

At least ten counts were recorded for this clonotype. The chain is built from TRBV12-3 or TRBV12-4 and TRBJ2-5; no clear D gene. The ends were cut back, 2 bases at V and 1 base at J, with 8 bases in the middle. The CDR3 is 14 residues long. The CDR3 loop reads CASSLRAAQETQYF. The CDR3 nucleotides are TGTGCCAGCAGTTTACGGGCGGCCCAAGAGACCCAGTACTTC.

There are a few counts of this clonotype. The chain joins TRBV7-9 to TRBJ1-2, with TRBD1 matching 8 bases. The CDR3 runs to 16 residues. J gave up 4 bases and V 2 bases, and 9 bases lay outside the gene matches. Germline V lookup: CDR1 SEHNR, CDR2 FQNEAQ (reference sequence). CDR3 loop: CASSLSWDRTSYGYTF. The CDR3 region has the DNA TGTGCCAGCAGCTTATCTTGGGACAGGACCTCCTATGGCTACACCTTC.

There are many counts of this clonotype. This chain connects TRBV19 to TRBJ1-1; TRBD1 matches 8 bases. The length of the CDR3 is 14 residues. Germline V gene data show CDR1 as LNHDA and CDR2 as SQIVND (reference sequence). Trimming removed 10 bases from V and 10 bases from J; junction bases left unmatched: 17. The CDR3 spells CATTAGGDRMGAFF. The DNA of the CDR3 is TGTGCCACCACCGCAGGGGGCGACAGGATGGGAGCTTTCTTT.

The V and J genes are TRBV30 and TRBJ2-2; TRBD2 is a possible D gene (6 bases). Per the germline V gene, CDR1 is GTSNPN and CDR2 is SVGIG (reference sequence). CDR3 length: 14 residues. V was shortened by 4 bases and J by 0 bases, with 9 bases between the two germline ends. CDR3 amino acids: CAWTGVANTGELFF. The CDR3 DNA follows: TGTGCCTGGACGGGGGTTGCGAACACCGGGGAGCTGTTTTTT.

The chain employs TRBV12-3 or TRBV12-4 and TRBJ2-4; the D gene is possibly TRBD1 (6 bases). The V end was cut by 3 bases, the J end by 1 base, with 10 bases between. The CDR3 has 15 residues. The CDR3: CASSFLQGAKNIQYF. CDR3 DNA sequence: TGTGCCAGCAGTTTTCTCCAGGGGGCCAAAAACATTCAGTACTTC.

To note about this clonotype: The junction differs from germline at one of its ends, possibly a read error. The chain is built from TRBV7-6 and TRBJ2-2; D assignment may be TRBD1 or TRBD2 (5 bases each). Germline V gives CDR1 SGHVS, CDR2 FNYEAQ. The CDR3 is 15 amino acids. DNA for the CDR3: TGTGCCAGCAGCGCCACCAGGACACACACCGGGGAACTGTTTTTT. Its translation is CASSATRTHTGELFF.

This clonotype was counted a few times. CDR3: CATGQGVETQYF. As DNA, the CDR3 is TGTGCCACTGGACAGGGTGTCGAGACCCAGTACTTC. This chain joins TRBV10-3 and TRBJ2-5, with 8 positions matching TRBD1. Germline CDR1 and CDR2: ENHRY and SYGVKD. Trimming at V came to 10 bases and at J to 5 bases, leaving 6 bases not matched to a gene. This CDR3 contains 12 residues.

At least ten counts were recorded for this clonotype. The CDR3 loop reads CASSEGHRYGYTF. CDR3 DNA sequence: TGTGCCAGCAGTGAAGGACACCGCTATGGCTACACCTTC. The V and J genes are TRBV27 and TRBJ1-2; D is perhaps TRBD1 (5 bases). The CDR3 runs to 13 residues. Trimming left V 5 bases short and J 4 bases short, with 11 bases between. Germline V CDR1 and CDR2: MNHEY, SMNVEV (reference sequence).

This sequence joins TRBV20-1 and TRBJ1-1; D remains ambiguous. The CDR3 has 15 residues. CDR1 and CDR2 (germline): DFQATT, SNEGSKA (reference sequence). Trimming cost V 3 bases and J 4 bases, with 18 bases left between them. The CDR3 here is CSASSGEDVRTEAFF. The CDR3 bases are TGCAGTGCTAGCTCCGGGGAAGATGTGCGCACTGAAGCTTTCTTT.

V is TRBV2 and J is TRBJ2-7; possible D gene TRBD1, 5 bases. This CDR3 spans 16 amino acids. In germline, CDR1 is SNHLY, CDR2 FYNNEI. The V and J ends lost 6 bases and 4 bases respectively, with 22 bases between them. CDR3 residues: CASSNHIIRARYEQYF. The CDR3 DNA is TGTGCCAGCAGCAATCATATTATCAGGGCCCGTTACGAGCAGTACTTC.

This clonotype was observed at least ten times. The chain joins TRBV20-1 to TRBJ2-1; the D is unclear. This CDR3 contains 15 residues. CDR1 and CDR2 from the germline V gene are DFQATT and SNEGSKA (reference sequence). V lost 4 bases, J lost 4 bases, and 17 bases lay in between. The CDR3 nucleotides read TGCAGTGCTACCCCGACACGGTTTGCATACAATGAGCAGTTCTTC. This encodes CSATPTRFAYNEQFF.

This clonotype was seen at least ten times. J is TRBJ2-7 and V is TRBV24-1; 12 nucleotides align to TRBD2. The junction had 9 bases not matched to a gene; V was cut back by 2 bases and J by 2 bases. Germline CDR1 and CDR2: KGHDR and SFDVKD. The CDR3 has 18 amino acids. The CDR3 nucleotides read TGTGCCACCAGTGATTCCGGGACTAGCGGGTTCAGCCCCTACGAGCAGTACTTC. Protein sequence: CATSDSGTSGFSPYEQYF.

This clonotype was counted many times. The chain is built from TRBV12-5 and TRBJ2-3, with D possibly matching TRBD2 (5 bases). The length of the CDR3 is 15 residues. Germline CDR1 is LGHNT and CDR2 is FRNRAP. V lost 1 base and J lost 4, with 12 bases in between. The CDR3 loop reads CASGLDGSSPDTQYF. CDR3 DNA sequence: TGTGCTAGTGGTTTGGATGGGTCTAGCCCAGATACGCAGTATTTT.

In its sample, this clonotype was seen a few times. V gene TRBV3-1 combines with J gene TRBJ2-2, with 7 bases fitting TRBD1. The V gene's germline CDR1 is LGHDT and CDR2 YNNKEL (reference sequence). V trimming: 4 bases; J trimming: 7 bases; junction bases outside the gene matches: 9. CDR3 length: 15 residues. CDR3 nucleotides: TGTGCCAGCAGCCGCTTAGACAGGGTGCACGGGGAGCTGTTTTTT. This sequence encodes CASSRLDRVHGELFF.

This clonotype was picked up many times. The chain combines TRBV18 with TRBJ2-1, with D uncertain. With 6 bases removed from V and 5 bases from J, the gap between germline ends came to 11 bases. The germline CDR1 and CDR2 sequences are KGHSH and LQKENI. The CDR3 totals 13 residues. The CDR3 nucleotides read TGTGCCAGCTCCCCCAACCTTAACAATGAGCAGTTCTTC. Amino acids: CASSPNLNNEQFF.